This TCR beta chain was recorded in a study of human T cells and chemical hapten exposure. Study information: DPC 0.01% went on the upper back by patch test, with reading at 6 days.

General study findings and limits: There were significantly more large CDR3 similarity clusters among expanded TCRs than among controls.

A word on this clonotype: What it binds is unknown.

Per germline, CDR1 SGHTA and CDR2 FQGNSA. V was cut by 1 base and J by 9 bases, with 12 bases left in between. The CDR3 spans 13 residues. Via MiXCR, TCRdb re-called the RACE reads, giving one row per CDR3 protein. The data contain about 160,000 distinct CDR3 sequences, 25% to 30% of them seen just once; the ten biggest clones take up approximately 2.1%. The time point is: patch test 3, about 24 weeks after DPC sensitization. Treatment reported: therapeutic diphenylcyclopropenone sensitization with weekly scalp DPC. Blood was collected ahead of every patch test applied. The J gene is TRBJ1-1, the V gene TRBV7-2, with D maybe TRBD1 (6 bases). The source was whole blood, collected in connection with sensitization to the hapten diphenylcyclopropenone (DPC). The sequence was obtained from a woman aged 18-30 years with alopecia areata. Some clones in this sample may be carry-over from other donors' samples. The DNA of the CDR3 is TGTGCCAGCAGCTTAGTTCTCGACAGGCAAGCTTTCTTT. Amino acid sequence: CASSLVLDRQAFF.